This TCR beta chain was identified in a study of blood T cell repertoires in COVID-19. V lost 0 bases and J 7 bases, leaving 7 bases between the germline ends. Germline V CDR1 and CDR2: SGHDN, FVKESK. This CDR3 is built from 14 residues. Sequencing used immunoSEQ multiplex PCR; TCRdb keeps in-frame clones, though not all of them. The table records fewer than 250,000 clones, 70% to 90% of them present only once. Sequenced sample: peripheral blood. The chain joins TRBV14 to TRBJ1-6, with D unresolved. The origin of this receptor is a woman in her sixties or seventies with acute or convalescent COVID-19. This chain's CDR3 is CASSQEARNSPLHF. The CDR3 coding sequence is TGTGCCAGCAGCCAAGAAGCTAGGAATTCACCCCTCCACTTT.